This T cell receptor (beta chain) was sequenced during a study of CD4+ T cells in melanoma. TCRdb keeps only in-frame clones here, not all; method: immunoSEQ multiplex PCR. The sample consists of around 110,000 clones, roughly 90% of them appearing once. CDR3 length equals 17 residues. CDR1 and CDR2 from the germline V gene are SGHNT and YYREEE (reference sequence). V lost 0 bases to trimming and J lost 6 bases, with 20 bases between them. Sample: peripheral blood. The chain links TRBV5-4 to TRBJ2-3; possibly TRBD2 for D (7 bases). This sequence was found in a human donor with melanoma. In DNA form, the CDR3 reads TGTGCCAGCAGCTTGGGGGGCGGGGGCCGTGCCAGGGATACGCAGTATTTT. It is translated as CASSLGGGGRARDTQYF.